This T cell receptor beta chain was captured by sequencing in a study of T cells after yellow fever vaccination. TCRdb reprocessed the 5' RACE reads via MiXCR and lists one record per CDR3 protein. The profile shows some 99,000 distinct CDR3 sequences, 5.8% of them singletons. Study-wide findings and caveats: Abundant bulk-population clonotypes could contaminate the FACS-sorted repertoires. Booster sampling recovered most clones from primary vaccination (roughly 96% CD4, around 88% CD8).

CDR3 size: 13 residues. The germline V gene has CDR1 MNHEY and CDR2 SMNVEV (reference sequence). Trimming pared 5 bases from V and 5 bases from J, leaving 13 bases between. This clonotype was found many times. Antigen specificity is unknown. The clonotype comes from a man younger than 35 who received the YFV17D yellow fever vaccine. V usage is TRBV27 and J usage is TRBJ2-7; TRBD2 might be the D (6 bases). Sequences were derived from CD8+ T cells sorted from PBMCs, sampled 10 days after the yellow fever booster vaccination. The CDR3 DNA sequence: TGTGCCAGCAGTGCAGGGTGGACTAACGAGCAGTACTTC. Translation: CASSAGWTNEQYF.